This passage covers 32 T cell receptor beta chains from one sample sequenced in a study of T cell responses to AZD1222 COVID-19 vaccine. TCRdb's copy holds only in-frame clones and misses some; the assay was immunoSEQ multiplex PCR. This repertoire shows approximately 120,000 clones, 70% to 90% found once; its top ten account for about 13%. The material was peripheral blood, obtained on day 0 of MenACWY control vaccination. Receptor source: an adult in good health.

This clone was detected once. This chain joins TRBV19 and TRBJ1-5, with 8 bases aligning to TRBD1. Germline V gene lookup returns CDR1 LNHDA and CDR2 SQIVND (reference sequence). The trim removed 6 bases at V and 7 bases at J, leaving 14 bases unmatched. This CDR3 comprises 16 residues. The CDR3 protein is CASSLTPGGSRQPQHF. CDR3 DNA: TGTGCCAGTAGCCTCACCCCAGGGGGCTCGCGCCAGCCCCAGCATTTT.

The chain carries TRBV7-2 and TRBJ1-1; D is unresolved. The CDR3 is 12 amino acids. Germline CDR1 and CDR2: SGHTA and FQGNSA. Deletions cut 5 bases from V and 8 bases from J, with 12 bases between. CDR3 bases: TGTGCCAGCAGCACCCCGCCGCAGGAAGCTTTCTTT. Translating gives CASSTPPQEAFF.

This chain joins TRBV5-5 and TRBJ2-2; the D gene could be TRBD1 or TRBD2 (5 bases each). CDR1 is SGHKS, CDR2 YYEKEE, per germline (reference sequence). CDR3 length: 14 amino acids. Trimming took off 4 bases at V and 2 bases at J, with 9 bases between the two ends. CDR3 in amino acids: CASSRDGNTGELFF. For the CDR3, the DNA is TGTGCCAGCAGCCGGGACGGAAACACCGGGGAGCTGTTTTTT.

This clone was detected only a few times. The chain is built from TRBV29-1 and TRBJ2-7, with 10 bases identical to TRBD2. The germline gives CDR1 SQVTM, CDR2 ANQGSEA. After removal of 6 bases from V and 5 bases from J, the junction contained 7 bases not matched to a gene. The CDR3 runs to 13 residues. The CDR3 sequence: CSVTLAGVHEQYF. The CDR3 region has the DNA TGCAGCGTAACCCTAGCGGGAGTGCACGAGCAGTACTTC.

This clone occurred once. J is TRBJ2-7 and V is TRBV27; D might be TRBD1 (6 bases). The CDR3 extends over 12 amino acids. The germline V gene has CDR1 MNHEY and CDR2 SMNVEV (reference sequence). V dropped 8 bases and J dropped 3 bases, with 11 bases sitting between them. The CDR3 nucleotides are TGTGCCAGCTCGGCGGACAGCTACGAGCAGTACTTC. Its protein is CASSADSYEQYF.

The table lists this clone with a count of one. J is TRBJ1-2 and V is TRBV6-5, with TRBD1 identical over 9 bases. CDR3 length: 13 amino acids. Germline CDR1 and CDR2: MNHEY and SVGAGI. V lost 6 bases to trimming and J lost 4 bases; unmatched junction nucleotides: 3. The CDR3 nucleotides are TGTGCCAGCAGAAGGACAGGGGCCTATGGCTACACCTTC. Amino acid sequence: CASRRTGAYGYTF.

The chain couples TRBV6-5 to TRBJ2-5; TRBD2 aligns across 14 bases. Unmatched junction bases numbered 6, after V lost 10 bases and J lost 5 bases. This CDR3 comprises 14 residues. CDR1 MNHEY and CDR2 SVGAGI come from the germline V gene. This CDR3 reads CANGLAGGMETQYF. The CDR3 DNA is TGTGCCAATGGACTAGCGGGAGGTATGGAGACCCAGTACTTC.

V is TRBV5-4 and J is TRBJ2-3; 14 nucleotides agree with TRBD2. J was trimmed by 1 base and V by 4 bases; bases with no gene match: 2. This CDR3 region has 16 residues. Germline CDR1 SGHNT, CDR2 YYREEE (reference sequence). The CDR3 region is CASSPGLAGGTDTQYF. For the CDR3, the DNA is TGTGCCAGCAGCCCGGGACTAGCGGGAGGCACAGATACGCAGTATTTT.

This sequence joins TRBV5-1 and TRBJ2-7, with no clear D. The CDR3 is made up of 13 amino acids. Trimming took 3 bases from V and 2 from J, leaving 9 bases between them. CDR1 is SGHRS, CDR2 YFSETQ, per germline. CDR3 sequence: CASSSRETYEQYF. CDR3 DNA: TGCGCCAGCAGCTCCAGAGAAACCTACGAGCAGTACTTC.

This chain connects TRBV9 to TRBJ2-1, with D perhaps matching TRBD1 (5 bases). V gave up 1 base and J gave up 7 bases, with 21 bases separating them. CDR1 and CDR2 from the germline V gene are SGDLS and YYNGEE. The CDR3 is made up of 17 amino acids. CDR3 in amino acids: CASSVLAQGIVINEQFF. DNA of the CDR3: TGTGCCAGCAGCGTATTGGCGCAGGGCATCGTAATAAATGAGCAGTTCTTC.

The chain recombines TRBV18 with TRBJ2-7; D is unresolved. Germline CDR1 is KGHSH and CDR2 is LQKENI. Between the trimmed V and J ends, which lost 8 bases and 3 bases, there was a span of 8 bases. This CDR3 has 11 residues. For the CDR3, the DNA is TGTGCCAGCCCTTCCCACTACGAGCAGTACTTC. Amino acid sequence: CASPSHYEQYF.

The chain carries TRBV12-3 or TRBV12-4 and TRBJ2-7; 7 bases are a match to TRBD2. This CDR3 is built from 12 residues. V was pared by 3 bases and J by 12 bases, with 8 bases of the junction left unmatched. In DNA form, the CDR3 reads TGTGCCAGCAGTTTCGAGGGAGGGTTCACGTACTTC. The encoded protein is CASSFEGGFTYF.

This chain joins TRBV19 and TRBJ2-1, with 8 bases matching TRBD1. The CDR3 has 14 amino acids. The junction had 11 bases not matched to a gene; V was cut back by 4 bases and J by 12 bases. Per germline, CDR1 LNHDA and CDR2 SQIVND (reference sequence). DNA of the CDR3: TGTGCCAGTAGTACCCTGACAGGGGACAGGATGCAGTTCTTC. It specifies CASSTLTGDRMQFF. Full variable domain (remainder filled in from reference TRBV19 and TRBJ2-1): DGGITQSPKYLFRKEGQNVTLSCEQNLNHDAMYWYRQDPGQGLRLIYYSQIVNDFQKGDIAEGYSVSREKKESFPLTVTSAQKNPTAFYLCASSTLTGDRMQFFGPGTRLTVL.

This clone is termed medium-sized. This sequence joins TRBV4-3 and TRBJ1-6; D gene uncertain. The ends were cut back, 0 bases at V and 12 bases at J, with 15 bases in the middle. The germline V gene has CDR1 LGHNA and CDR2 YSLEER. The CDR3 is 15 residues long. DNA of the CDR3: TGCGCCAGCAGCCAAGATAGCAACGGCCGGGAACCCCTCCACTTT. Amino acid sequence: CASSQDSNGREPLHF.

This chain connects TRBV11-1 to TRBJ2-3; TRBD1 matches 7 bases. Germline CDR1 reads SGHAT; CDR2 reads FQDESV (reference sequence). The CDR3 spans 14 residues. The junction had 3 bases not matched to a gene; V was cut back by 2 bases and J by 4 bases. The CDR3 DNA follows: TGTGCCAGCAGCTTAATGACAGGGCCAGATACGCAGTATTTT. This translates into CASSLMTGPDTQYF.

This clone has a single count. The chain links TRBV5-8 to TRBJ2-1; the D gene is possibly TRBD2 (6 bases). The V gene lost 7 bases and the J gene lost 3 bases, with 17 bases spanning the gap. This CDR3 region has 15 residues. CDR1 is SGHTS and CDR2 is YDEGEE in the germline V gene. The CDR3 reads CASSPRLVIYNEQFF. For the CDR3, the DNA is TGTGCCAGCTCCCCAAGACTAGTAATCTACAATGAGCAGTTCTTC.

The chain couples TRBV3-1 (or the pseudogene TRBV3-2) to TRBJ2-7, with a tentative D call TRBD2 (6 bases). Looked up from germline, CDR1 is LGHDT and CDR2 is YNNKEL (reference sequence). V was shortened by 1 base and J by 2 bases, with 6 bases between the two germline ends. The CDR3 extends over 13 amino acids. The CDR3: CASSQGGAYEQYF. CDR3 in DNA: TGTGCCAGCAGCCAAGGGGGGGCCTACGAGCAGTACTTC.

The genes are TRBV6-4 and TRBJ1-2; TRBD1 might be the D (6 bases). CDR3 length: 17 residues. V gave up 4 bases and J gave up 5 bases, with 23 bases separating them. Per germline, CDR1 MRHNA and CDR2 SNTAGT. The CDR3 here is CASSAAPWTDRLYGYTF. CDR3 in DNA: TGTGCCAGCAGTGCCGCCCCATGGACAGACCGGCTTTATGGCTACACCTTC.

A single count supports this clone. The V gene is TRBV28, the J gene TRBJ2-3; the match to TRBD1 covers 8 bases. V shed 6 bases and J 2 bases; nucleotides not matched to a gene: 4. This CDR3 has 14 amino acids. CDR1 is MDHEN, CDR2 SYDVKM, per germline. CDR3 in amino acids: CASSRTGITDTQYF. The CDR3 DNA is TGTGCCAGCAGCCGGACAGGGATCACAGATACGCAGTATTTT.

The chain couples TRBV5-5 to TRBJ1-1, with 8 nucleotides matching TRBD1. With V trimmed by 3 bases and J by 5 bases, 3 bases remained unmatched. This CDR3 region has 13 residues. Per germline, CDR1 SGHKS and CDR2 YYEKEE (reference sequence). The CDR3 region is CASSWTGRTEAFF. The DNA for the CDR3 is TGTGCCAGCAGCTGGACAGGGAGGACTGAAGCTTTCTTT.

This clone has a single count. This chain connects TRBV6-5 to TRBJ1-1; 7 bases align to TRBD1. J gave up 8 bases and V 6 bases, and 6 bases lay outside the gene matches. Germline V CDR1 and CDR2: MNHEY, SVGAGI. This CDR3 has 12 residues. The CDR3, as DNA: TGTGCCAGCAGGCCGGGACAGCGAGAAGCTTTCTTT. Translated: CASRPGQREAFF.

The CDR3 DNA sequence: TGTGCCAGCTGCCGTATTCCGGGACAGGGTTCCTACGAGCAGTACTTC. Encoded protein: CASCRIPGQGSYEQYF. J is TRBJ2-7 and V is TRBV21-1; TRBD1 is the table's D call, not checked against the DNA. TRBV21-1 is tagged as a pseudogene. CDR3 length equals 16 residues.

The V call is TRBV27, the J call TRBJ2-2; D remains unclear. The CDR3 is made up of 13 amino acids. V gave up 5 bases and J gave up 7 bases, with 11 bases separating them. Germline lookup yields CDR1 MNHEY and CDR2 SMNVEV (reference sequence). CDR3 region: CASSPSSVGELFF. The CDR3 region has the DNA TGTGCCAGCAGTCCGTCCTCGGTCGGGGAGCTGTTTTTT.

A word on this clone: Distinct nucleotide sequences in the sample also encode this CDR3. V usage is TRBV11-2 and J usage is TRBJ1-1; D gene unclear. This CDR3 comprises 14 residues. In germline, CDR1 is SGHAT, CDR2 FQNNGV. V shed 0 bases and J shed 1 base, with 6 bases lying between them. CDR3 region: CASSLEGRNTEAFF. DNA of the CDR3: TGTGCCAGCAGCTTAGAGGGGAGGAACACTGAAGCTTTCTTT.

The rearrangement links TRBV7-3 to TRBJ2-1, with 12 bases identical to TRBD2. CDR3 size: 16 residues. Per the germline V gene, CDR1 is SGHTA and CDR2 is FQGTGA. The V gene end was trimmed by 5 bases and the J gene end by 4 bases; junction bases not matched to a gene: 6. The CDR3 here is CASSPGLAGTYNEQFF. The CDR3 region has the DNA TGTGCCAGCAGCCCCGGACTAGCGGGGACTTACAATGAGCAGTTCTTC.

The chain joins TRBV6-5 to TRBJ2-7; 8 bases are a match to TRBD2. J was trimmed by 4 bases and V by 2 bases; bases with no gene match: 4. This CDR3 is 14 amino acids long. Germline loops: CDR1 MNHEY, CDR2 SVGAGI. As DNA, the CDR3 is TGTGCCAGCAGTTACGGTAGCGGGACTTACGAGCAGTACTTC. The encoded protein is CASSYGSGTYEQYF.

This chain joins TRBV19 and TRBJ1-1; possible D gene TRBD1, 6 bases. CDR1 is LNHDA and CDR2 is SQIVND in the germline V gene (reference sequence). This CDR3 comprises 14 residues. V was clipped by 4 bases and J by 4 bases, with 13 bases between them. As DNA, the CDR3 is TGTGCCAGTAGTACGGGGGGCCAACTCACTGAAGCTTTCTTT. This gives the protein CASSTGGQLTEAFF.

This chain joins TRBV9 and TRBJ1-3; the D gene is possibly TRBD1 (5 bases). This CDR3 is built from 19 residues. CDR1 is SGDLS and CDR2 is YYNGEE in the germline V gene. The ends were cut back, 5 bases at V and 4 bases at J, with 28 bases in the middle. CDR3 amino acids: CASRPGPGDGQSRGNTIYF. The DNA of the CDR3 is TGTGCCAGCAGACCCGGCCCGGGGGATGGCCAGAGTAGGGGAAACACCATATATTTT. Full variable domain (outside the CDR3, taken from reference TRBV9 and TRBJ1-3): DSGVTQTPKHLITATGQRVTLRCSPRSGDLSVYWYQQSLDQGLQFLIQYYNGEERAKGNILERFSAQQFPDLHSELNLSSLELGDSALYFCASRPGPGDGQSRGNTIYFGEGSWLTVV.

The genes are TRBV7-2 and TRBJ1-6; D unresolved. CDR3 size: 15 residues. With 5 bases removed from V and 8 bases from J, the gap between germline ends came to 16 bases. CDR1 SGHTA and CDR2 FQGNSA come from the germline V gene. The CDR3, as DNA: TGTGCCAGCAGCCTACAGTCGCAATTCCATTCACCCCTCCACTTT. Residues: CASSLQSQFHSPLHF.

The J gene is TRBJ2-3, the V gene TRBV5-1; no clear D gene. The germline gives CDR1 SGHRS, CDR2 YFSETQ. Trimming shortened V by 2 bases and J by 2 bases, and 6 bases separated the two germline ends. This CDR3 contains 13 residues. The DNA of the CDR3 is TGCGCCAGCAGCTTTCGGTTCACAGATACGCAGTATTTT. It encodes CASSFRFTDTQYF. Based on the CDR3 plus reference TRBV5-1 and TRBJ2-3, the full variable domain is KAGVTQTPRYLIKTRGQQVTLSCSPISGHRSVSWYQQTPGQGLQFLFEYFSETQRNKGNFPGRFSGRQFSNSRSEMNVSTLELGDSALYLCASSFRFTDTQYFGPGTRLTVL.

The chain joins TRBV19 to TRBJ2-3; D uncertain. The CDR3 covers 13 residues. Per germline, CDR1 LNHDA and CDR2 SQIVND (reference sequence). Trimming shortened V by 6 bases and J by 1 base, and 8 bases separated the two germline ends. Here the CDR3 reads CASRYSGTDTQYF. The CDR3 coding sequence is TGTGCCAGTAGATACTCTGGCACAGATACGCAGTATTTT. Full variable domain (missing parts from reference TRBV19 and TRBJ2-3): DGGITQSPKYLFRKEGQNVTLSCEQNLNHDAMYWYRQDPGQGLRLIYYSQIVNDFQKGDIAEGYSVSREKKESFPLTVTSAQKNPTAFYLCASRYSGTDTQYFGPGTRLTVL.

The chain carries TRBV5-6 and TRBJ1-2; D is unclear. The germline V gene has CDR1 SGHDT and CDR2 YYEEEE. V was cut by 1 base and J by 4 bases, with 14 bases left in between. The CDR3 has 15 residues. The CDR3 is CASSLKLWEIYGYTF. CDR3 nucleotides: TGTGCCAGCAGCTTGAAATTATGGGAGATCTATGGCTACACCTTC.